This T cell receptor (beta chain) is drawn from a study of blood T cell repertoires in COVID-19. Across the study: Some COVID-19 samples were acute and others convalescent; all came from the United States, Italy and Spain. PBMCs, B-cell-depleted T cells, or T cells provided the cDNA or gDNA that made up the material.

As originally analysed: Amplifying reference gene primers gave estimates of nucleated cell counts. Assay: immunoSEQ multiplex PCR; the TCRdb copy retains only in-frame clones and omits some. That table supplies the V and J calls and clone size; D and trimming were determined from the DNA. The sample has 60,000 to 85,000 clones, more than 75% seen once. The CDR3 is 17 amino acids. Germline loops: CDR1 LNHDA, CDR2 SQIVND (reference sequence). The V gene lost 0 bases and the J gene lost 4 bases, with 18 bases spanning the gap. This receptor was taken from a man between 60 and 70 years old with COVID-19, enrolled during active disease. The V call is TRBV19, the J call TRBJ1-2; tentative D call: TRBD1 (5 bases). Source material: peripheral blood. In DNA, the CDR3 is TGTGCCAGTAGTATAGAGGCGGGGCAGCTCATATCCTATGGCTACACCTTC. This sequence encodes CASSIEAGQLISYGYTF.